This TCR beta chain was found in a study of cytotoxic CD8 clonotypes in ibrutinib-treated CLL (dated by TCRdb to 2020 to 2023). About the investigation overall: The cohort had 11 relapsed/refractory and under 16 treatment-naive patients; some 17 were IGHV unmutated. Every sample from remission and from progressive disease was obtained while the patients were still on ibrutinib. Cryopreserved peripheral blood mononuclear cells were obtained prior to treatment, at the time of response, and at either disease progression or sustained remission. An average of roughly 250,000 productive templates and 94,082 productive rearrangements was obtained per sample. Response samples were taken after a median of 12 months on treatment, ranging from about 6 to 40 months. Longitudinal samples were obtainable from about 30% of the roughly 90 participants in the trial. Responses were partial in 25 or so patients and complete in 2; after median around 65 months follow-up, around 15 stayed in remission and roughly twelve progressed.

On a MiSeq, deep resolution sequencing aimed for a depth between 1 in 1 million and 1 in 200,000 T cells, with each clonotype covered around 9.2x on average. The immunoSEQ hsTCRB Kit was used to generate the TCR beta libraries. The original methods were these. Data were analyzed with ImmunoSEQ Data Assistant and ImmunoSEQ Analyzer, with V, D and J genes assigned per IMGT definitions. Clonality, which ranges from 0 to 1, was calculated as one minus the normalized Shannon entropy of productive rearrangement frequencies. Only overrepresented clonotypes making up at least 0.05% of each patient's repertoire were included in the public clonotype analysis. Some 14 age-matched healthy donor repertoires from immuneACCESS served as clonality controls. Drawn from immuneACCESS, this table holds only the in-frame rearrangements with V and J called that TCRdb kept. Clones are partly lost; checked studies trace under half to an unresolved V gene and leave the rest unexplained. V and J calls and clone size come straight from that table; D and trimming were deduced from the DNA. For this sample the table gives tens of thousands of clones, of which about nine tenths were detected only once. The ten largest clones represent 3.1% of the sample.

As regards this clone: Its antigen remains undetermined. Per-base qualities were not stored, and no clone one base away is much larger.

The junction carries 20 bases between V and J, which are trimmed by 5 bases and 3 bases respectively. The germline V gene (reference sequence) specifies LNHDA as CDR1 and SQIVND as CDR2. Taken from cysteine to phenylalanine, the CDR3 has 16 residues. Just CDR3 DNA is preserved here, 48 bases in frame from base 1. Study-level results and caveats: Sampling times were not matched between patients in sustained remission and patients whose disease was progressing, and lymph node repertoires were not examined. Baseline clonality was found to be higher than that of age-matched healthy donors and was strongly correlated with circulating CD8+ T-cell counts. At ibrutinib response clonality went up, during sustained remission it held steady, and at progression it dropped back toward baseline. Public clonotypes were rare and either contracted or stayed stable during treatment, and the rise in clonality at ibrutinib response reflected the expansion of private clonotypes.

In the paper's terms, the time point label means: about a year on ibrutinib. For TCR beta library preparation, roughly 2 micrograms of genomic DNA were isolated from cryopreserved PBMCs. Longitudinal blood samples from CLL patients receiving ibrutinib monotherapy were subjected to high-throughput TCR beta sequencing. Patients were enrolled in a phase 2 open-label single-center ibrutinib monotherapy trial. Rearrangement joined TRBV19 to TRBJ2-7, with the D call tentatively TRBD1 or TRBD2, each fitting 5 bases. Sample: PBMCs, taken after 12 months of ibrutinib treatment. This sequence was found in a human donor with chronic lymphocytic leukemia. The CDR3 region has the sequence CASSELSGTAIYEQYF. The DNA reads TGTGCCAGTAGTGAACTTTCCGGGACCGCTATCTACGAGCAGTACTTC.